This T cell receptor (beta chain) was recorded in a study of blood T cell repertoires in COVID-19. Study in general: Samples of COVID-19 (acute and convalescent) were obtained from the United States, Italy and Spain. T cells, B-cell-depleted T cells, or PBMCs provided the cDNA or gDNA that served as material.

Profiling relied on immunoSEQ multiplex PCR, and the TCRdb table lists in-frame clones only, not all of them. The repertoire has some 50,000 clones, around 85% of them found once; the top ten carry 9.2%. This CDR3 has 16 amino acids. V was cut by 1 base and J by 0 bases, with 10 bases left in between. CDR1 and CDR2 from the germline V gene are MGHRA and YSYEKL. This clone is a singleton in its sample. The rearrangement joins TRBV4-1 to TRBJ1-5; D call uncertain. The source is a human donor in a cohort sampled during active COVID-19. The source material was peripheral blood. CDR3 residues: CASSQVSGYSNQPQHF. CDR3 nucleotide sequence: TGCGCCAGCAGCCAAGTGTCGGGGTATAGCAATCAGCCCCAGCATTTT.